This T cell receptor beta chain appears in the sequencing data of a study of regulatory T cells in long-lasting Graves disease. Building the TCR beta libraries relied on iRepertoire HTBI primers, and CDR3 regions underwent Arm-PCR. TCRdb redid the calling of the multiplex PCR reads with MiXCR, one entry per CDR3 protein. The data contain roughly 400,000 distinct CDR3 sequences, roughly a fifth of them singletons. Time point of the sample: persistent/refractory GD, antithyroid drugs over 5 years with positive TRAb. The TCR library was prepared using RNA isolated from PBMCs. Xi'an, China, was home to the endocrinology department that provided patients. The CDR3 runs to 14 residues. Trimming at V came to 8 bases and at J to 9 bases, leaving 11 bases not matched to a gene. Looked up from germline, CDR1 is MNHEY and CDR2 is SVGEGT.

The chain joins TRBV6-2 or TRBV6-3 to TRBJ2-4; 9 positions match TRBD1. This TCR was sampled from a female donor with Graves disease. The starting material was peripheral blood mononuclear cells (PBMCs), obtained when the disease was refractory, from a patient treated with antithyroid drugs. CDR3 in DNA: TGTGCCAGCGGAAAGCCGGGACAGGGAGGCATTCAGTACTTC. It is translated as CASGKPGQGGIQYF.